This TCR beta chain was sequenced for a study of blood T cell repertoires in COVID-19. Study as a whole: Samples representing acute and convalescent COVID-19 were sourced from the United States, Italy and Spain.

Original analysis: Estimates of nucleated cell counts were drawn from the amplification of reference gene primers. Generated by immunoSEQ multiplex PCR, the TCRdb table keeps only in-frame clones and is missing some. V, J and clone size were drawn from that table, and D and trimming were deduced from the DNA. The sample yields 250,000 or so clones, around nine tenths seen once. This CDR3 comprises 13 residues. V was clipped by 7 bases and J by 5 bases; unmatched bases: 6. Germline V CDR1 and CDR2: SGHNT, YENEEA. Material for sequencing was peripheral blood. The receptor was isolated from a man aged 40-55 years with active or convalescent COVID-19. J is TRBJ2-7 and V is TRBV11-3; 9 bases fit TRBD1. CDR3 sequence (DNA): TGTGCCAGCAACCTAGACAGGGGGGACGAGCAGTACTTC. It encodes CASNLDRGDEQYF.